This TCR beta chain was identified during a study of OX40 agonist ivuxolimab in advanced cancers. The overall study: At doses from 0.01 to 10 mg/kg, patients were given intravenous ivuxolimab every 2 weeks.

Study results and caveats: At 0.1 to 3.0 mg/kg, CD4+ and CD8+ blood T cells expanded clonally by week 6.

This table comes from immunoSEQ multiplex PCR, and its TCRdb copy is limited to in-frame clones, with some not included. This table has tens of thousands of clones, nearly 90% appearing once. Sampling times: baseline, cycle 4 day 1, cycle 7 day 1. The CDR3 is made up of 16 amino acids. The ends lost 1 base at V and 4 bases at J; junction bases unmatched: 9. Germline V gives CDR1 SEHNR, CDR2 FQNEAQ (reference sequence). For this clone: Its antigen remains unknown.

Sequencing used CD4+ or CD8+ T cells sorted from blood, obtained in a trial of the OX40 agonist ivuxolimab. The chain couples TRBV7-9 to TRBJ1-1; 7 positions match TRBD1. This clonotype was obtained from an adult with an advanced solid tumor such as melanoma, head and neck, liver or kidney cancer. In DNA, the CDR3 is TGTGCCAGCAGCTTAGGGGTGAGGGGGCGAGGCACTGAAGCTTTCTTT. It translates to CASSLGVRGRGTEAFF.